Listed below are T cell receptor beta chains from one sample, sequenced in a study of patients and donors after allogeneic stem cell transplantation. Each CDR3 protein gets one entry after TCRdb re-called the RT-PCR reads with MiXCR. The sample comprises 70,000 to 100,000 distinct CDR3 sequences, 4.5% to 5% of which are singletons, and about 2.8% rests with the top ten. Material: blood, either unsorted or a sorted T cell fraction (not recorded which). Receptors originate from a human donor who was either an allogeneic HSCT recipient or a stem cell or donor lymphocyte infusion donor (not recorded which). It is not recorded whose cells these are; they may come from a transplant donor. Both conserved end residues are part of each CDR3. D genes are given only for firm matches. Clone size appears in some rows only: once, few, many, or a class for an expanded clone.

>NA|TRBV11-1|NA|TRBJ2-7
TGTGCCAGCAGCCCGGCACTGGGCTCCTACGAGCAGTACTTC
CASSPALGSYEQYF
>NA|TRBV19|NA|TRBJ2-1
TGTGCCAGTAGTATCAGTGGGCCCACCTACAATGAGCAGTTCTTC
CASSISGPTYNEQFF
>TRBD1|TRBV28|many|TRBJ2-7
TGTGCCAGCAGTGGTGGACAGGGCCAAAGAGTACGCGAGCAGTACTTC
CASSGGQGQRVREQYF
>TRBD1|TRBV19|many|TRBJ1-5
TGTGCCAGTAGTAAAACAGGGGCGAGCGTGGGGACCCAGCATTTT
CASSKTGASVGTQHF
>TRBD1|TRBV5-1|NA|TRBJ1-2
TGCGCCAGCAGCTTCGTCGGGGACAGATCCTATGGCTACACCTTC
CASSFVGDRSYGYTF
>TRBD2|TRBV20-1|many|TRBJ2-5
TGCAGTGCTAGCCCCCCACTAGCGCAAGAGACCCAGTACTTC
CSASPPLAQETQYF
>TRBD1|TRBV7-2|many|TRBJ2-7
TGTGCCAGCAGCTTAGTGGCGGCAGGGGGCTACGAGCAGTACTTC
CASSLVAAGGYEQYF
>NA|TRBV30|many|TRBJ1-5
TGTGCCTGGAGTGCCCCGGGACGTATAAACCCCCAGCATTTT
CAWSAPGRINPQHF
>TRBD2|TRBV15|many|TRBJ2-5
TGTGCCACCAGCGGGGGGGGTAGCGGGAGATCCCAAGAGACCCAGTACTTC
CATSGGGSGRSQETQYF
>TRBD1|TRBV5-1|many|TRBJ2-2
TGCGCCAGCAGAAGACAGGGTGTTGACACCGGGGAGCTGTTTTTT
CASRRQGVDTGELFF
>TRBD1|TRBV4-1|many|TRBJ1-2
TGCGCCAGCAGCCACCCCGCGACAGGGACCTATGGCTACACCTTC
CASSHPATGTYGYTF
>TRBD2|TRBV11-2|few|TRBJ2-1
TGTGCCAGCAGCTTAGATTGGGCTAGCGGGAGTAAGCAGTTCTTC
CASSLDWASGSKQFF
>TRBD2|TRBV9|many|TRBJ2-7
TGTGCCAGCAGCCCAGCGGGAGCCCCCTACGAGCAGTACTTC
CASSPAGAPYEQYF
>NA|TRBV5-3|few|TRBJ2-1
TGTGCCAGAAGCTTTACGGGTCAGGGGGGAAATGAGCAGTTCTTC
CARSFTGQGGNEQFF
>NA|TRBV13|NA|TRBJ1-2
TGTGCCAGCAGCTTCAAGCGTCGGCGGTCGGAGGGCTACACCTTC
CASSFKRRRSEGYTF
>TRBD1|TRBV4-1|many|TRBJ2-5
TGCGCCAGCGGAGCGACAGGGAAGGAGACCCAGTACTTC
CASGATGKETQYF
>NA|TRBV29-1|many|TRBJ2-1
TGCAGCGTTGGGTCGGATTATGAGCAGTTCTTC
CSVGSDYEQFF
>NA|TRBV5-1|many|TRBJ2-5
TGCGCCAGCAGCCTAGGACGGGGGACCCAGTACTTC
CASSLGRGTQYF
>TRBD1|TRBV12-3/TRBV12-4|medium-sized|TRBJ2-2
TGTGCCAGCAGTTCCCTCCAGGGGGCAGGCACCGGGGAGCTGTTTTTT
CASSSLQGAGTGELFF
>NA|TRBV5-1|many|TRBJ2-2
TGCGCCAGCAGCTTCGATGGGAGGAACACCGGGGAGCTGTTTTTT
CASSFDGRNTGELFF
>NA|TRBV5-8|NA|TRBJ1-2
TGTGCCAGCAGCTTGGGCCCTGGACAGTATGGCTACACCTTC
CASSLGPGQYGYTF
>NA|TRBV24-1|many|TRBJ1-5
TGTGCCACCAGTGATTTTGTTAGGGCGAGGACAGCGAGAAATCAGCCCCAGCATTTT
CATSDFVRARTARNQPQHF
>NA|TRBV5-6|few|TRBJ1-2
TGTGCCAGCAGCGTTGACCCCTTCGGGGGCTACACCTTC
CASSVDPFGGYTF
>NA|TRBV7-8|many|TRBJ2-3
TGTGCCAGCAGCCGGATACGAATGACAGATACGCAGTATTTT
CASSRIRMTDTQYF
>NA|TRBV30|many|TRBJ2-3
TGTGCCTGGAGTGTACGGCCTCTCCCTACGCAGTATTTT
CAWSVRPLPTQYF
>NA|TRBV20-1|NA|TRBJ1-6
TGCAGTGCTAGAGGGGGGACGGGTAATTCACCCCTCCACTTT
CSARGGTGNSPLHF
>NA|TRBV2|many|TRBJ1-4
TGTGCCAGCAGTGAAGGCCTGGCGGCTAATGAAAAACTGTTTTTT
CASSEGLAANEKLFF
>TRBD1|TRBV4-2|many|TRBJ1-1
TGTGCCAGCAGCCAAGACAGGGGGCGGGGGGCGAGTGCTTTCTTT
CASSQDRGRGASAFF
>NA|TRBV12-3/TRBV12-4|many|TRBJ2-7
TGTGCCAGCACCTACACAGGGAAACACTACGAGCAGTACTTC
CASTYTGKHYEQYF
>TRBD2|TRBV2|many|TRBJ2-7
TGTGCCAGCAGTGTAGGGGCGGGAGGCCGTACCTACGAGCAGTACTTC
CASSVGAGGRTYEQYF
>TRBD1|TRBV28|NA|TRBJ1-2
TGTGCCAGCACTCCGGACAGGGATAACTATGGCTACACCTTC
CASTPDRDNYGYTF
>TRBD2|TRBV5-1|few|TRBJ2-1
TGCGCCAGCAGCTTGCCCCGGGAGGCCCAGGAACACTCCTACAATGAGCAGTTCTTC
CASSLPREAQEHSYNEQFF
>TRBD1|TRBV2|many|TRBJ1-2
TGTGCCAGCAGTTCGACAGGGAACTATGGCTACACCTTC
CASSSTGNYGYTF
>NA|TRBV6-5|NA|TRBJ1-2
TGTGCCAGCAGCTCGCGAGGGGCTGGCTACACCTTC
CASSSRGAGYTF
>TRBD2|TRBV28|NA|TRBJ2-7
TGTGCCAGCAGTTCGGGGGGGAAGCCCTACGAGCAGTACTTC
CASSSGGKPYEQYF
>NA|TRBV7-2|few|TRBJ2-3
TGTGCCAGCAGCTTAGTTACGAAGAGGAAGACAGGAGATACGCAGTATTTT
CASSLVTKRKTGDTQYF
>TRBD1|TRBV5-6|many|TRBJ2-7
TGTGCCAGCAGCTTGGTGACAGGGCCGCTGTACTTC
CASSLVTGPLYF
>NA|TRBV20-1|many|TRBJ2-7
TGCAGTGCGGGTTCTGGGGGTCTTACGGACGAGCAGTACTTC
CSAGSGGLTDEQYF
>TRBD2|TRBV20-1|few|TRBJ2-1
TGCAGTGCTCCCCGACTAGCGGGGTCCTACAATGAGCAGTTCTTC
CSAPRLAGSYNEQFF
>TRBD1|TRBV12-3/TRBV12-4|few|TRBJ1-5
TGTGCCAGCAGTACGACAGGGAGCAATCAGCCCCAGCATTTT
CASSTTGSNQPQHF
>TRBD2|TRBV5-1|many|TRBJ2-1
TGCGCCAGCAGCTTTCATCCTAGCGGGAGCTACAATGAGCAGTTCTTC
CASSFHPSGSYNEQFF
>TRBD1|TRBV6-1|many|TRBJ2-1
TGTGCCAGCAGTCCAGGACAGGGCTTGGCTGAGCAGTTCTTC
CASSPGQGLAEQFF
>NA|TRBV5-1|few|TRBJ2-3
TGCGCCAGCACTAGCGCCAAGTCCACAGATACGCAGTATTTT
CASTSAKSTDTQYF
>NA|TRBV7-8|few|TRBJ2-5
TGTGCCAGCAGCCAAGTGCCGGGACAAGGAGGGGATCAAGAGACCCAGTACTTC
CASSQVPGQGGDQETQYF
>TRBD1|TRBV7-2|many|TRBJ1-1
TGTGCCAGCAGCCCGGGGACAGGGGGCAGAGGAGCTTTCTTT
CASSPGTGGRGAFF
>NA|TRBV18|many|TRBJ1-2
TGTGCCAGCAGCCCGGACAGAAACTATGGCTACACCTTC
CASSPDRNYGYTF
>TRBD1|TRBV5-1|few|TRBJ1-1
TGCGCCAGCAGCCAACAGGGGGTGAACACTGAAGCTTTCTTT
CASSQQGVNTEAFF
>NA|TRBV20-1|NA|TRBJ1-1
TGCAGTGCTAGAAAGCTCGGCGGGGGCGCATGGGTCGACACTGAAGCTTTCTTT
CSARKLGGGAWVDTEAFF
>TRBD1|TRBV4-1|many|TRBJ1-1
TGCGCCAGCAGTATTGGAGGGGGCCGCACTGAAGCTTTCTTT
CASSIGGGRTEAFF
>TRBD2|TRBV28|many|TRBJ2-1
TGTGCCAGCAGTTTCCCGACTAGCGGGAGATATGAGCAGTTCTTC
CASSFPTSGRYEQFF
>NA|TRBV30|many|TRBJ1-2
TGTGCCTGGAGTGTTGGACCGACCTATGGCTACACCTTC
CAWSVGPTYGYTF
>NA|TRBV7-3|few|TRBJ1-2
TGTGCCAGCAGCCCCAGTGGTGCAGGGCACTATGGCTACACCTTC
CASSPSGAGHYGYTF
>NA|TRBV11-2|many|TRBJ2-2
TGTGCCAGCAGCCTAAGTAATTCGTATACCGGGGAGCTGTTTTTT
CASSLSNSYTGELFF
>NA|TRBV6-1|NA|TRBJ2-5
TGTGCCAGCATCGGAACGGAGACCCAGTACTTC
CASIGTETQYF
>NA|TRBV7-3|many|TRBJ2-2
TGTGCCAGCAGCCGGAACAGGGACGACACCGGGGAGCTGTTTTTT
CASSRNRDDTGELFF
>NA|TRBV6-1|few|TRBJ1-3
TGTGCCAGCAGTGACAGGGGTCCCCCCTCTGGAAACACCATATATTTT
CASSDRGPPSGNTIYF
>NA|TRBV29-1|many|TRBJ2-1
TGCAGCGTTGTGGGCGGACCTAAAAGCTCCTACAATGAGCAGTTCTTC
CSVVGGPKSSYNEQFF
>TRBD2|TRBV10-3|many|TRBJ2-3
TGTGCCATCAGTGAGTCTAGCGGGAGTGCAGATACGCAGTATTTT
CAISESSGSADTQYF
>NA|TRBV4-2|many|TRBJ2-3
TGTGCCAGCAGCCAATATGGGGCTAGCACAGATACGCAGTATTTT
CASSQYGASTDTQYF